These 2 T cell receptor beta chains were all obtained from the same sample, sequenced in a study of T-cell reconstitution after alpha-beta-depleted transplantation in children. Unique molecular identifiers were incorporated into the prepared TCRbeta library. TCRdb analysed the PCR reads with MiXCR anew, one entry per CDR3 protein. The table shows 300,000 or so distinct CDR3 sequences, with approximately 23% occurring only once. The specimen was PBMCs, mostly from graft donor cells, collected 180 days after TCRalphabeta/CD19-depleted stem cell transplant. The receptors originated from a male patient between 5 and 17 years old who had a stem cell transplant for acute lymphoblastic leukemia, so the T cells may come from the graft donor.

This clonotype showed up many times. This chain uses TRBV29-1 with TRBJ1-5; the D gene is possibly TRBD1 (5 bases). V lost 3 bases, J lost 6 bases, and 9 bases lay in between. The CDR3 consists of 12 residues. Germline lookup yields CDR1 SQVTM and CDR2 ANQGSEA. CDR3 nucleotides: TGCAGCGTTGAGGGGCACCGTCAGCCCCAGCATTTT. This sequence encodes CSVEGHRQPQHF.

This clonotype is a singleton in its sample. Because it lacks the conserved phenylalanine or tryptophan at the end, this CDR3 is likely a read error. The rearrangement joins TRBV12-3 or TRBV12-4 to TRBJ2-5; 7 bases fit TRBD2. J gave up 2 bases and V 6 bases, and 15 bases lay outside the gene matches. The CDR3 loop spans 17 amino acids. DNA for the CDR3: TGTGCCAGCAGCTTCCGCTCCCCACTAGCGCCTCAAGAGACCCAGTACTCC. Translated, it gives CASSFRSPLAPQETQYS.